Below, one TCR beta chain is given with its context. This clonotype was seen ten or more times. It lacks a known antigen. The input lacks base qualities; no much larger clone sits a single base away. The CDR3 starts with the cysteine, ends with the phenylalanine, and has 15 residues. The CDR3 DNA has 45 bases and is translated from base 1. Blood bank volunteers in Maryland, USA served as the healthy controls. For the sorted-subset TCR libraries, the starting material was about 1 million sorted CD4+ or CD8+ T cells. Peripheral blood was subjected to Ficoll-Hypaque density gradient centrifugation to isolate PBMCs, which were then cryopreserved in liquid nitrogen. Paired sorted CD4+ and CD8+ subsets came from healthy controls, HAM/TSP patients and MS patients. cDNA was synthesized by template-switch 5'RACE using a primer with a 10-nucleotide random unique molecular identifier that tagged each TCR transcript. Over 180 million TCR-beta sequences, covering 15-18 subjects, were produced in each sequencing run. The RNeasy kit was used for extraction of total RNA. Using the KAPA Real-time Library Amplification kit, TCR-beta VDJ regions were amplified with primers for the TCR constant region and the 5'RACE anchor. Sample indexes and Illumina adaptors were added in a first PCR, and a second PCR then increased library yield. After Ampure bead purification, the roughly 650 bp TCR product was size-selected on a 2% E-gel SizeSelection system. Before pooling, libraries had their quality checked on a Bioanalyzer, their concentration measured with Qubit, and their quantity determined with the Kapa Library Quantification kit. Paired-end 2 x 150 bp sequencing of the libraries was performed on an Illumina HiSeq 2500. To increase sequence diversity, roughly 24-31% phiX was spiked into each library pool. In the original analysis: Quality-filtered reads were processed with the UMI-based MiGEC pipeline, and over 90% of raw TCR sequences were removed by the MiGEC pipeline during error correction. VDJ genes were aligned to IMGT germline references, and clonotypes were defined by unique CDR3 amino acid sequence plus V-J genes. Clonal expansion, Shannon diversity and CDR3 relatedness (CalcPairwiseDistances, ClusterSamples) were evaluated with VDJtools, and phylogenetic trees were built with CLCbio workbench. Clones with at least 8 unique UMIs were defined as expanded, with this threshold being based on coefficient-of-variation modelling across technical triplicates. Through fastp at Q25 and MiXCR, TCRdb rebuilt clones from the public reads, retaining in-frame beta chains. Each CDR3 protein gets just one entry, which takes the most common genes and DNA from the rows behind it. None of the V and J calls come from the authors' own analysis; TCRdb made them. The sample profile shows fewer than 40,000 distinct CDR3 sequences; approximately 4.4% of them were found once. The ten largest clones take up approximately 9.1% of the sample.

This record belongs to a study of neurological immune-mediated disorders (dated by TCRdb to about 2019). Study-wide context: The study compared peripheral blood TCR-beta repertoires of HTLV-I-associated myelopathy (HAM/TSP) patients, multiple sclerosis patients and healthy controls using UMI-based sequencing. The approximately 96 TCR-beta libraries covered PBMC samples along with longitudinal samples, technical triplicates, and paired sorted CD4+ and CD8+ T-cell subsets. The cohort comprised 68 subjects: roughly 14 HAM/TSP patients, around 35 multiple sclerosis patients and around 20 healthy controls.

What the authors observed across the whole study: The highest TCR clonal expansion was observed in HAM/TSP patients, whereas the lowest was observed in MS patients, even when compared with healthy controls. Across subjects, expanded clones never shared an identical CDR3 amino acid sequence, which suggests that the TCR-beta repertoires in every group were private.

The chain is assembled from TRBV21-1 and TRBJ1-5. TRBV21-1 is a known pseudogene. Sample: CD4+ T cells from blood. The sequence derives from a man aged 18 to 29 in good health. DNA sequence: TGTGCCAGCAGCAAATATACGGTGTGGGATCAGCCCCAGCATTTT. It encodes CASSKYTVWDQPQHF.